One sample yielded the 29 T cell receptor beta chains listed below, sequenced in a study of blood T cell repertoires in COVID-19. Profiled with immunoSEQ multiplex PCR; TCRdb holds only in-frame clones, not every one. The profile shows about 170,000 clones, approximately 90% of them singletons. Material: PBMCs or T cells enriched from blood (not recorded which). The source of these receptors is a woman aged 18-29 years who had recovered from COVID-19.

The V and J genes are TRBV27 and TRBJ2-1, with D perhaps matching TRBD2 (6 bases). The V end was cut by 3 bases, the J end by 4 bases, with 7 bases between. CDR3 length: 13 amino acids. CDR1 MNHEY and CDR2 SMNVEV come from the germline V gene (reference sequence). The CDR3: CASSFREYNEQFF. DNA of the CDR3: TGTGCCAGCAGTTTCCGGGAGTACAATGAGCAGTTCTTC.

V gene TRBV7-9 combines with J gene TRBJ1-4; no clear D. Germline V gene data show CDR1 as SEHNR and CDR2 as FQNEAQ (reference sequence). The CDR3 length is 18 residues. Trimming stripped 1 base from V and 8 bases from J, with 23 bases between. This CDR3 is CASSLVLAAGSAGEKLFF. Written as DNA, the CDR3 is TGTGCCAGCAGCTTAGTCTTAGCGGCTGGCTCGGCTGGAGAAAAACTGTTTTTT.

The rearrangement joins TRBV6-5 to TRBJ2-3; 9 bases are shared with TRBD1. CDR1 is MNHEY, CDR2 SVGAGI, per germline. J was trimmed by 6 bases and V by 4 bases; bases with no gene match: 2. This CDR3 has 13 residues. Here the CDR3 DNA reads TGTGCCAGCAGTTCGGGACAGGGTGATACGCAGTATTTT. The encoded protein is CASSSGQGDTQYF.

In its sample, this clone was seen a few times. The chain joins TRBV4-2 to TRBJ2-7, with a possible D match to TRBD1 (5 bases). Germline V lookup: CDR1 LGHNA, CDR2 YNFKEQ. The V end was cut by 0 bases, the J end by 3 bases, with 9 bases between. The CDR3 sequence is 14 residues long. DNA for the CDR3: TGTGCCAGCAGCCAAGAGGCAGGGAACTACGAGCAGTACTTC. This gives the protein CASSQEAGNYEQYF.

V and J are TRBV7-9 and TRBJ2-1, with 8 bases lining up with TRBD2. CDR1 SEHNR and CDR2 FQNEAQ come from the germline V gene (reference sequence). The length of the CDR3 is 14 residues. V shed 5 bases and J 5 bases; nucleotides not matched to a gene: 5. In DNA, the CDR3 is TGTGCCAGCAGCCTTAGCGGGACCGACAATGAGCAGTTCTTC. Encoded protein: CASSLSGTDNEQFF.

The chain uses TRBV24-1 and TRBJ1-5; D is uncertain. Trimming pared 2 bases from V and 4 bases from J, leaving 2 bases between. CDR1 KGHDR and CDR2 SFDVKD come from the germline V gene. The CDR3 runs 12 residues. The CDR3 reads CATSDSNQPQHF. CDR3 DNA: TGTGCCACCAGTGATTCGAATCAGCCCCAGCATTTT.

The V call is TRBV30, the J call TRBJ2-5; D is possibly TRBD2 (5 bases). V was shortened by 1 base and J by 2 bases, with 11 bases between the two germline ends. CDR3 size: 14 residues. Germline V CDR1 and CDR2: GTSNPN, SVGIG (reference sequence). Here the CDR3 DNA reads TGTGCCTGGAGTGCAGAGGGCCTACAAGAGACCCAGTACTTC. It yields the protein CAWSAEGLQETQYF.

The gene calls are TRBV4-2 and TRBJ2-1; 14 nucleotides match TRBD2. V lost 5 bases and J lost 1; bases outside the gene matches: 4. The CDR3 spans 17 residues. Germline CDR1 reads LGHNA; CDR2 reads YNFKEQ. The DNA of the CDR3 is TGTGCCAGCAGCTCGGGACTAGCGGGAGAATCCTACAATGAGCAGTTCTTC. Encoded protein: CASSSGLAGESYNEQFF.

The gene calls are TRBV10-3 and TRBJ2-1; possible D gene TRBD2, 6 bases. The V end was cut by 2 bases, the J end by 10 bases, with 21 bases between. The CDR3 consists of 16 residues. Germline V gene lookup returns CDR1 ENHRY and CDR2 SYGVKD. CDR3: CAISEVLREAGDEQFF. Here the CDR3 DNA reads TGTGCCATCAGTGAGGTTCTCAGGGAGGCTGGGGACGAGCAGTTCTTC.

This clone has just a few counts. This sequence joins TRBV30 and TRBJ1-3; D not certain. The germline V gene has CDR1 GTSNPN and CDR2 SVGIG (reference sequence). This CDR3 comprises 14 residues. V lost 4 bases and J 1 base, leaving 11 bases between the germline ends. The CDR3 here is CAWTHGSSGNTIYF. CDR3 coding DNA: TGTGCCTGGACCCACGGTTCATCTGGAAACACCATATATTTT.

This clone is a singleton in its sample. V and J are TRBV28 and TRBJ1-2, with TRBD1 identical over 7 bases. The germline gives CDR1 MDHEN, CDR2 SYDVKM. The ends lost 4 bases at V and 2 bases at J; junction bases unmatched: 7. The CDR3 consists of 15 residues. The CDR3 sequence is CASSYKDRNNYGYTF. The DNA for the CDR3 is TGTGCCAGCAGTTACAAGGACAGGAACAACTATGGCTACACCTTC.

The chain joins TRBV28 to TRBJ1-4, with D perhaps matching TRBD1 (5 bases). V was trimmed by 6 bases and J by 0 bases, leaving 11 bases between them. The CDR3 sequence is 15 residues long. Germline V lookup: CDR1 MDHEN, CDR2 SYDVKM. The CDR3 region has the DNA TGTGCCAGCAGACCCCCCAGGGCAACTAATGAAAAACTGTTTTTT. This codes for CASRPPRATNEKLFF.

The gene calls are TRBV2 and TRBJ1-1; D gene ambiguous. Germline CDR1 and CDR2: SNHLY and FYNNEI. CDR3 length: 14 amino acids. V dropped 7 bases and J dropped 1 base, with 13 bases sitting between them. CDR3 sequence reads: CASIGWGGNTEAFF. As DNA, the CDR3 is TGTGCCAGCATCGGGTGGGGAGGGAACACTGAAGCTTTCTTT.

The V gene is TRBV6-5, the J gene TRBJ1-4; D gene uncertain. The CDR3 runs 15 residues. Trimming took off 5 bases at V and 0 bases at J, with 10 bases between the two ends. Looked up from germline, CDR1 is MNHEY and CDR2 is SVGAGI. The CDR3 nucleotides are TGTGCCAGCAGTCCATACAGAGCAACTAATGAAAAACTGTTTTTT. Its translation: CASSPYRATNEKLFF.

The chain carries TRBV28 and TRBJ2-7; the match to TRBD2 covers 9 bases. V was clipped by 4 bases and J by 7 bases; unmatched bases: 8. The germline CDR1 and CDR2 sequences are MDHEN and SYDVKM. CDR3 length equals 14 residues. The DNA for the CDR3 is TGTGCCAGCAGTTCTGGCGGGAGGGCCCGGGAGCAGTACTTC. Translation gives CASSSGGRAREQYF. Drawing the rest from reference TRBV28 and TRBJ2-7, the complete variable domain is DVKVTQSSRYLVKRTGEKVFLECVQDMDHENMFWYRQDPGLGLRLIYFSYDVKMKEKGDIPEGYSVSREKKERFSLILESASTNQTSMYLCASSSGGRAREQYFGPGTRLTVT.

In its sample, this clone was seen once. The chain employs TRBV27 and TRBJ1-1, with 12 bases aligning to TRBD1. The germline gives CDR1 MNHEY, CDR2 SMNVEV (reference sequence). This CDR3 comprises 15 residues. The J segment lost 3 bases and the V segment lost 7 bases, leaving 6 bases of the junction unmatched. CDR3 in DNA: TGTGCCAGCATGGGGGACAGGGGGCGCGACACTGAAGCTTTCTTT. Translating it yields CASMGDRGRDTEAFF.

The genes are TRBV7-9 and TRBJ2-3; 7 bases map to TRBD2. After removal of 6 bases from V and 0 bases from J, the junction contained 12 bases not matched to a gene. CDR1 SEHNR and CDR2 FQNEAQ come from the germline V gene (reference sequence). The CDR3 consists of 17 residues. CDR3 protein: CASSLRRELGSTDTQYF. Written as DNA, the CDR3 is TGTGCCAGCAGTCTTAGGCGGGAGTTGGGAAGCACAGATACGCAGTATTTT.

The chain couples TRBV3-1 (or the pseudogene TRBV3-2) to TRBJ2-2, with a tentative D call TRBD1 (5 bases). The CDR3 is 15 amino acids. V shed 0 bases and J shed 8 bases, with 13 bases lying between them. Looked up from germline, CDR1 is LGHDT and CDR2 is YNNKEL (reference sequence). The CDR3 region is CASSQDLLPGGELFF. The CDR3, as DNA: TGTGCCAGCAGCCAAGATTTACTACCAGGGGGGGAGCTGTTTTTT.

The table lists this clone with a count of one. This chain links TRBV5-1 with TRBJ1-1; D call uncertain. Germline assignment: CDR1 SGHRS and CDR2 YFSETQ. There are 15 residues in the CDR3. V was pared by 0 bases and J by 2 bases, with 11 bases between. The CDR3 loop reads CASSLDVAGNTEAFF. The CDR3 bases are TGCGCCAGCAGCTTGGATGTTGCAGGAAACACTGAAGCTTTCTTT. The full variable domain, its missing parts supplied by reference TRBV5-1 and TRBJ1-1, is KAGVTQTPRYLIKTRGQQVTLSCSPISGHRSVSWYQQTPGQGLQFLFEYFSETQRNKGNFPGRFSGRQFSNSRSEMNVSTLELGDSALYLCASSLDVAGNTEAFFGQGTRLTVV.

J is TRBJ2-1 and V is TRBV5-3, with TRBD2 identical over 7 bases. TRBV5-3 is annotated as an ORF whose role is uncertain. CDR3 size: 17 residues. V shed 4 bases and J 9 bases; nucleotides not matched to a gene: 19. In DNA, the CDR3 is TGTGCCAGAAGCCTCCCGCAGGCTAGCGGTTATACGGGTGAGCAGTTCTTC. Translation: CARSLPQASGYTGEQFF.

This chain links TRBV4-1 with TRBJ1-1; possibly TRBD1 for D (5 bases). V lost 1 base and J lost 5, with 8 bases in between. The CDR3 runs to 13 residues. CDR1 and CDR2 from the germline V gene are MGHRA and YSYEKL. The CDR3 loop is CASSQVQGTEAFF. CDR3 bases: TGCGCCAGCAGCCAAGTTCAGGGTACTGAAGCTTTCTTT.

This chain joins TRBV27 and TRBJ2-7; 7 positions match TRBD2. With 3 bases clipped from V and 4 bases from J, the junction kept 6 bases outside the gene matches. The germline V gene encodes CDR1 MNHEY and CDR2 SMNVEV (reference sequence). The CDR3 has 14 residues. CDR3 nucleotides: TGTGCCAGCAGTTTGTGGGAGGGCTCGTACGAGCAGTACTTC. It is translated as CASSLWEGSYEQYF.

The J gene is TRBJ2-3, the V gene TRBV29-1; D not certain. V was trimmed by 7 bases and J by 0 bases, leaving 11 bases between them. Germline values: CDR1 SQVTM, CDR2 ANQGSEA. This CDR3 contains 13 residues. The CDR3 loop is CSAPGPSTDTQYF. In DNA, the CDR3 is TGCAGCGCCCCGGGTCCTAGCACAGATACGCAGTATTTT.

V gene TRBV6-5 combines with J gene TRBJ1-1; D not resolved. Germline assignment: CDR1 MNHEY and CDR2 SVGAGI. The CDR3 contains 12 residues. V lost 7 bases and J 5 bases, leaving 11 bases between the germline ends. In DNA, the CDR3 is TGTGCCAGCACATACCGGGTTACTGAAGCTTTCTTT. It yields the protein CASTYRVTEAFF.

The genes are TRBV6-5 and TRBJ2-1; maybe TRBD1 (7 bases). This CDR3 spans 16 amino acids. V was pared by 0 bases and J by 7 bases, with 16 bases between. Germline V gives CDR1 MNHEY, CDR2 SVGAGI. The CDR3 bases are TGTGCCAGCAGTTACTCTGGAGGGGGCGAGGGTAATGAGCAGTTCTTC. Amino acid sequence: CASSYSGGGEGNEQFF.

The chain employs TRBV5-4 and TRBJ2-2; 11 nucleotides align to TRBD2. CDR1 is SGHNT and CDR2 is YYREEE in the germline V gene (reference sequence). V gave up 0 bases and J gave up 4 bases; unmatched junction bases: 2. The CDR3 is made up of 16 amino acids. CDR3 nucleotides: TGTGCCAGCAGCTTGGTAGCGGGAGGGAGCACCGGGGAGCTGTTTTTT. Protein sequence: CASSLVAGGSTGELFF.

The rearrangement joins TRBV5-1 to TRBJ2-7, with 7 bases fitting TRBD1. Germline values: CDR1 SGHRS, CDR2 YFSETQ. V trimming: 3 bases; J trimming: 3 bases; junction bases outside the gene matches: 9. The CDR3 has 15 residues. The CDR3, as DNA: TGCGCCAGCAGCTCGACCGGGACAGCTGGCTACGAGCAGTACTTC. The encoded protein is CASSSTGTAGYEQYF.

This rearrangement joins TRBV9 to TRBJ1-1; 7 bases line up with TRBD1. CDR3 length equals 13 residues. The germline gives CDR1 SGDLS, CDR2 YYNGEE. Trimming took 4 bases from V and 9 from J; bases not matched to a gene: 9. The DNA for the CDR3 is TGTGCCAGCAGCCACCGGACAGGTGACCAAGCTTTCTTT. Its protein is CASSHRTGDQAFF.

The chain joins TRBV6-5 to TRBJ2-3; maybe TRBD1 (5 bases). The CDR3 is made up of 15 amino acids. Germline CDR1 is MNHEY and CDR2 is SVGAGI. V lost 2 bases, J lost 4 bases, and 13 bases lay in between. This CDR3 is CASSYGAPSSDTQYF. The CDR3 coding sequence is TGTGCCAGCAGTTACGGGGCGCCCAGCTCAGATACGCAGTATTTT.